There are many counts of the clone carrying this T cell receptor (beta chain). The CDR3 is 13 amino acids. Trimming took 1 base from V and 5 from J, leaving 10 bases between them. Per the germline V gene, CDR1 is DFQATT and CDR2 is SNEGSKA (reference sequence). Using a J-beta primer mix together with a sample-barcoded 5' primer, a second PCR was run for roughly 6 to 11 cycles. TCRdb redid the calling of the 5' RACE reads with MiXCR, one entry per CDR3 protein. The sample yields more than 800,000 distinct CDR3 sequences, about 28% seen once. This sample is part of a study of blood T cells in healthy people across ages.

The source material was blood. This receptor was taken from an elderly woman in good health. V is TRBV20-1 and J is TRBJ2-3; D might be TRBD2 (6 bases). In nucleotides, the CDR3 is TGCAGTGCTAGAGCGGGGGTAGTAGATACGCAGTATTTT. It encodes CSARAGVVDTQYF.